One sample yielded the 28 T cell receptor beta chains listed below, sequenced in a study of shared clonotypes between healthy human individuals. Clones were sequenced by immunoSEQ multiplex PCR, and TCRdb holds only the in-frame ones, with some missing. The repertoire holds over a million clones, with around four fifths as singletons. Material for sequencing was memory CD4+ T cells sorted from blood. Subset denoted: CD45RA-negative fraction. The source of these receptors is a man between 18 and 29 years old in good health.

This clone was recorded many times. The rearrangement links TRBV11-2 to TRBJ2-6; tentatively, D is TRBD2 (6 bases). Germline V gene lookup returns CDR1 SGHAT and CDR2 FQNNGV. This CDR3 is built from 17 residues. Trimming pared 5 bases from V and 0 bases from J, leaving 14 bases between. Here the CDR3 DNA reads TGTGCCAGCAGCGGGGGAGCGGGCCTCTCTGGGGCCAACGTCCTGACTTTC. This translates into CASSGGAGLSGANVLTF.

About this clone: Other DNA variants within this sample encode the same CDR3. V usage is TRBV6-1 and J usage is TRBJ1-5; D may be TRBD1 (6 bases). Trimming took off 1 base at V and 2 bases at J, with 6 bases between the two ends. The length of the CDR3 is 14 residues. From germline, CDR1 is MNHNS and CDR2 SASEGT. As DNA, the CDR3 is TGTGCCAGCAGTGAAGGACAGGGCAATCAGCCCCAGCATTTT. Translation: CASSEGQGNQPQHF.

The CDR3 here is CASSRNLLASQETQYF. CDR3 DNA: TGCGCCAGCAGCCGGAACCTCCTAGCCAGCCAAGAGACCCAGTACTTC. The rearrangement joins TRBV5-1 to TRBJ2-5; D possibly corresponds to TRBD2 (5 bases). Trimming stripped 4 bases from V and 1 base from J, with 17 bases between. Germline values: CDR1 SGHRS, CDR2 YFSETQ. The CDR3 is 16 amino acids.

V is TRBV2 and J is TRBJ1-5; D possibly corresponds to TRBD1 (5 bases). Germline CDR1 SNHLY, CDR2 FYNNEI. V lost 6 bases to trimming and J lost 5 bases, with 17 bases between them. The CDR3 has 15 amino acids. Written as DNA, the CDR3 is TGTGCCAGCAGCCAGGTGCAGGGTTCCGATCAGCCCCAGCATTTT. Translating gives CASSQVQGSDQPQHF.

The J gene is TRBJ1-1, the V gene TRBV29-1; D not resolved. CDR3 length equals 13 residues. Germline V gives CDR1 SQVTM, CDR2 ANQGSEA. V lost 7 bases to trimming and J lost 0 bases, with 12 bases between them. The CDR3: CSALGIVNTEAFF. In nucleotides, the CDR3 is TGCAGCGCCCTGGGGATTGTGAACACTGAAGCTTTCTTT.

This clone turned up a few times. Other DNA sequences of this sample code for an identical CDR3. The rearrangement joins TRBV5-1 to TRBJ1-2; D uncertain. Deletions cut 5 bases from V and 0 bases from J, with 8 bases between. Germline lookup yields CDR1 SGHRS and CDR2 YFSETQ. There are 13 residues in the CDR3. The CDR3 is CASSREANYGYTF. The DNA for the CDR3 is TGCGCCAGCAGTAGGGAAGCTAACTATGGCTACACCTTC.

Concerning this clone: Other DNA sequences in this specimen translate into the identical CDR3. The chain is built from TRBV28 and TRBJ1-6; 7 positions agree with TRBD1. With 6 bases clipped from V and 5 bases from J, the junction kept 7 bases outside the gene matches. The CDR3 is 15 amino acids. Germline CDR1 MDHEN, CDR2 SYDVKM. DNA of the CDR3: TGTGCCAGCAGCCCAACGGGACAGAATAATTCACCCCTCCACTTT. Residues: CASSPTGQNNSPLHF.

This clone has a handful of counts. The rearrangement uses TRBV4-1 and TRBJ1-6; D unclear. The CDR3 is made up of 16 amino acids. V lost 0 bases and J lost 0, with 6 bases in between. Germline V gives CDR1 MGHRA, CDR2 YSYEKL. The DNA for the CDR3 is TGCGCCAGCAGCCAAGAACACCTCTCCTATAATTCACCCCTCCACTTT. It encodes CASSQEHLSYNSPLHF.

A note on this clone: Other DNA sequences of this sample code for an identical CDR3. CDR3 nucleotides: TGCGCCAGCAGCTTGGATGTCAATTCACCCCTCCACTTT. Translating gives CASSLDVNSPLHF. The gene calls are TRBV5-1 and TRBJ1-6; unclear D gene. The CDR3 contains 13 residues. Trimming cost V 0 bases and J 7 bases, with 5 bases left between them. CDR1 is SGHRS and CDR2 is YFSETQ in the germline V gene.

This clone is a singleton in its sample. The sample holds other DNA sequences that translate to the same CDR3. V usage is TRBV6-1 and J usage is TRBJ2-1, with 9 bases aligning to TRBD2. Trimming at V came to 1 base and at J to 1 base, leaving 2 bases not matched to a gene. Germline V CDR1 and CDR2: MNHNS, SASEGT. The CDR3 length is 16 residues. CDR3 DNA: TGTGCCAGCAGTGAAGTAGCGGGAGATTCCTACAATGAGCAGTTCTTC. Its translation: CASSEVAGDSYNEQFF.

This clone was seen many times. J is TRBJ2-3 and V is TRBV6-6; TRBD2 might be the D (7 bases). The V and J ends lost 7 bases and 0 bases respectively, with 17 bases between them. CDR1 is MNHNY, CDR2 SVGAGI, per germline (reference sequence). This CDR3 is 16 amino acids long. The CDR3 loop reads CASIKGGGPSTDTQYF. DNA for the CDR3: TGTGCCAGCATCAAAGGGGGGGGCCCTAGCACAGATACGCAGTATTTT.

The chain couples TRBV6-5 to TRBJ1-1; no definite D call. CDR1 is MNHEY, CDR2 SVGAGI, per germline. CDR3 length equals 14 residues. The germline V and J ends were trimmed by 5 bases and 0 bases, with 10 bases remaining between them. The chain's CDR3 is CASSRRGLNTEAFF. The CDR3 region has the DNA TGTGCCAGCAGTCGAAGAGGTCTGAACACTGAAGCTTTCTTT.

The chain employs TRBV19 and TRBJ2-7; D unclear. Germline V gene sequence: CDR1 LNHDA, CDR2 SQIVND (reference sequence). The ends were cut back, 0 bases at V and 6 bases at J, with 9 bases in the middle. The CDR3 length is 13 residues. The CDR3 spells CASSIEDDLEQYF. CDR3 bases: TGTGCCAGTAGTATAGAGGACGATCTCGAGCAGTACTTC.

This clone was counted once. The chain couples TRBV7-2 to TRBJ2-1; TRBD1 aligns across 9 bases. There are 15 residues in the CDR3. Germline V lookup: CDR1 SGHTA, CDR2 FQGNSA. V was clipped by 5 bases and J by 2 bases; unmatched bases: 4. This CDR3 is CASSQTGGAYNEQFF. DNA for the CDR3: TGTGCCAGCAGCCAAACAGGGGGCGCCTACAATGAGCAGTTCTTC.

The rearrangement joins TRBV27 to TRBJ2-3, with D tentatively TRBD2 (5 bases). CDR3 length: 14 amino acids. Trimming cost V 6 bases and J 2 bases, with 12 bases left between them. Germline V lookup: CDR1 MNHEY, CDR2 SMNVEV (reference sequence). CDR3 amino acids: CASSRTGNTDTQYF. The CDR3 nucleotides read TGTGCCAGCAGCAGAACCGGGAACACAGATACGCAGTATTTT.

This chain links TRBV4-1 with TRBJ2-7; 9 bases line up with TRBD2. The CDR3 extends over 16 amino acids. CDR1 is MGHRA and CDR2 is YSYEKL in the germline V gene. With V trimmed by 1 base and J by 3 bases, 7 bases remained unmatched. DNA of the CDR3: TGCGCCAGCAGCCAAGCCCCTAGCGGGACTAACTACGAGCAGTACTTC. Translation gives CASSQAPSGTNYEQYF.

The rearrangement links TRBV28 to TRBJ1-5; D is perhaps TRBD1 (5 bases). Germline CDR1 reads MDHEN; CDR2 reads SYDVKM. The CDR3 is 14 residues long. The V end lost 2 bases, the J end lost 5 bases, and 10 bases lay between the germline ends. In DNA form, the CDR3 reads TGTGCCAGCAGTTTACGCCGGGGGTATCAGCCCCAGCATTTT. Translation gives CASSLRRGYQPQHF. The variable domain in full, completed from reference TRBV28 and TRBJ1-5, reads DVKVTQSSRYLVKRTGEKVFLECVQDMDHENMFWYRQDPGLGLRLIYFSYDVKMKEKGDIPEGYSVSREKKERFSLILESASTNQTSMYLCASSLRRGYQPQHFGDGTRLSIL.

This clone has ten or more counts. V gene TRBV6-4 combines with J gene TRBJ1-6; weak D call: TRBD1 (5 bases). Trimming cost V 0 bases and J 10 bases, with 13 bases left between them. This CDR3 region has 15 residues. CDR1 MRHNA and CDR2 SNTAGT come from the germline V gene. CDR3 protein: CASSDSTWGRSPLHF. The CDR3 coding sequence is TGTGCCAGCAGTGACTCAACGTGGGGACGGTCACCCCTCCACTTT.

This clone was seen a handful of times. CDR3 protein: CASSNRNTEAFF. The CDR3 nucleotides are TGTGCCAGCAGCAACAGGAACACTGAAGCTTTCTTT. The V and J genes are TRBV14 and TRBJ1-1; D ambiguous. CDR1 and CDR2 (germline): SGHDN, FVKESK. The CDR3 length is 12 residues. V was pared by 5 bases and J by 1 base, with 5 bases between.

V usage is TRBV11-3 and J usage is TRBJ2-5, with a weak D call TRBD1 (7 bases). V lost 7 bases and J lost 0, with 18 bases in between. The CDR3 spans 16 residues. Germline values: CDR1 SGHNT, CDR2 YENEEA. The CDR3 DNA reads TGTGCCAGCACCATCAGGGGGGCACACTACCAAGAGACCCAGTACTTC. Translated: CASTIRGAHYQETQYF. The whole variable domain, filled in from reference TRBV11-3 and TRBJ2-5, reads EAGVVQSPRYKIIEKKQPVAFWCNPISGHNTLYWYLQNLGQGPELLIRYENEEAVDDSQLPKDRFSAERLKGVDSTLKIQPAELGDSAVYLCASTIRGAHYQETQYFGPGTRLLVL.

The chain is built from TRBV10-3 and TRBJ2-3; D is perhaps TRBD1 (6 bases). Per germline, CDR1 ENHRY and CDR2 SYGVKD. CDR3 length: 12 residues. The V and J ends lost 6 bases and 6 bases respectively, with 10 bases between them. The CDR3 is CAIRDSSDTQYF. DNA of the CDR3: TGTGCCATCAGGGACAGCTCCGATACGCAGTATTTT.

V is TRBV29-1 and J is TRBJ1-1, with TRBD1 matching over 9 bases. From germline, CDR1 is SQVTM and CDR2 ANQGSEA. This CDR3 comprises 14 residues. V dropped 5 bases and J dropped 4; count of bases not matched to a gene: 8. CDR3 nucleotides: TGCAGCGTTCCTACCGGGACAGGGATCACTGAAGCTTTCTTT. This gives the protein CSVPTGTGITEAFF.

The rearrangement joins TRBV6-5 to TRBJ2-3; TRBD2 agrees at 10 bases. Germline lookup yields CDR1 MNHEY and CDR2 SVGAGI. CDR3 length: 15 residues. With V trimmed by 3 bases and J by 11 bases, 11 bases remained unmatched. CDR3 nucleotides: TGTGCCAGCAGTTATAGGACTAGCGGCCGTGGGGGGCAGTATTTT. This gives the protein CASSYRTSGRGGQYF.

This clone was seen a few times. The chain recombines TRBV6-1 with TRBJ1-3; no clear D gene. With 5 bases removed from V and 3 bases from J, the gap between germline ends came to 8 bases. The CDR3 is made up of 13 amino acids. Germline V CDR1 and CDR2: MNHNS, SASEGT. Written as DNA, the CDR3 is TGTGCCAGCAGTCCAGACTTTGGAAACACCATATATTTT. Translating gives CASSPDFGNTIYF.

The chain combines TRBV5-6 with TRBJ2-7; 10 bases are a match to TRBD2. Germline CDR1 and CDR2: SGHDT and YYEEEE. This CDR3 contains 16 residues. After removal of 4 bases from V and 7 bases from J, the junction contained 14 bases not matched to a gene. Written as DNA, the CDR3 is TGTGCCAGCAGCCCATCCCGGCTAGCGGGAGTGGGGGAGCAGTACTTC. It encodes CASSPSRLAGVGEQYF.

The sample holds one count of this clone. The V gene is TRBV2, the J gene TRBJ2-3; TRBD2 matches 11 bases. CDR1 SNHLY and CDR2 FYNNEI come from the germline V gene. The J segment lost 3 bases and the V segment lost 4 bases, leaving 3 bases of the junction unmatched. The CDR3 is 15 residues long. CDR3 in DNA: TGTGCCAGCAGTGGGGCTAGCGGGGGGACAGATACGCAGTATTTT. This sequence encodes CASSGASGGTDTQYF.

The chain joins TRBV5-4 to TRBJ2-3, with 12 positions matching TRBD1. CDR3 length: 15 residues. J lost 4 bases, V lost 3 bases, and 3 bases had no gene match. CDR1 is SGHNT and CDR2 is YYREEE in the germline V gene (reference sequence). This CDR3 is CASSWDRGQSDTQYF. For the CDR3, the DNA is TGTGCCAGCAGCTGGGACAGGGGGCAGTCAGATACGCAGTATTTT.

The chain uses TRBV9 and TRBJ2-3; a possible D gene is TRBD2 (6 bases). The V end was cut by 1 base, the J end by 0 bases, with 12 bases between. Germline V CDR1 and CDR2: SGDLS, YYNGEE. The length of the CDR3 is 16 residues. DNA for the CDR3: TGTGCCAGCAGCGTACGGGGGTCTACTAGCACAGATACGCAGTATTTT. Amino acid sequence: CASSVRGSTSTDTQYF.